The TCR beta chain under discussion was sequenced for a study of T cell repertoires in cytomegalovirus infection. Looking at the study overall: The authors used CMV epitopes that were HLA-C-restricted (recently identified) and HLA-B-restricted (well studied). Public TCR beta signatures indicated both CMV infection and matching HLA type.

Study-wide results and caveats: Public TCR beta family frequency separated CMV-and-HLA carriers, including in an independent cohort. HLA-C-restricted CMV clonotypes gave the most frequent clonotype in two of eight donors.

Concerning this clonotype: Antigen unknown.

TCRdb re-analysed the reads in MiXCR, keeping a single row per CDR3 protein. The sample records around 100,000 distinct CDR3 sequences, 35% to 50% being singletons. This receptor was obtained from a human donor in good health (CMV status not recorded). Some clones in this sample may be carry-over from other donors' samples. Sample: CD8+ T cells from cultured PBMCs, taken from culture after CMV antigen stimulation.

The DNA for the CDR3 is TGTGCCAGCAGTTTCGGCGATGAAGCTTTCTTT. Protein: CASSFGDEAFF. V is TRBV12-3 or TRBV12-4 and J is TRBJ1-1, with D unresolved. V dropped 3 bases and J dropped 7 bases, with 6 bases sitting between them. The CDR3 sequence is 11 residues long.